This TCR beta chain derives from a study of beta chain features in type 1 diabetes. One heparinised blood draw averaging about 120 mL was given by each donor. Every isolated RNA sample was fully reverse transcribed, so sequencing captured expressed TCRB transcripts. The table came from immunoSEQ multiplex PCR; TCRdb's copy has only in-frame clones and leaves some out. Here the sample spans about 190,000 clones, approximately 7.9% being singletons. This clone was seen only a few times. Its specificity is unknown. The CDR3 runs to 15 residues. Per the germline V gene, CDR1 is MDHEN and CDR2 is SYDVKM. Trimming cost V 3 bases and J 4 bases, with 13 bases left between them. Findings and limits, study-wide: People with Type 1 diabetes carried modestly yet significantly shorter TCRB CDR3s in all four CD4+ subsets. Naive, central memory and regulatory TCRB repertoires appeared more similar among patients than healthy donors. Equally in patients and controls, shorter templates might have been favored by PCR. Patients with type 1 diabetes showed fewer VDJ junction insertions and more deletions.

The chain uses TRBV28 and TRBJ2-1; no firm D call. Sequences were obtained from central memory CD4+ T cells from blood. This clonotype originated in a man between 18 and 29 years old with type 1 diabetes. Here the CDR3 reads CASSFGPGGYNEQFF. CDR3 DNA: TGTGCCAGCAGTTTTGGTCCAGGTGGTTACAATGAGCAGTTCTTC.